These 3 T cell receptor beta chains were all obtained from the same sample, sequenced in a study of early T cells in non-severe SARS-CoV-2 infection. MiXCR was run by TCRdb on the 5' RACE reads, yielding one entry per CDR3 protein. The table includes some 91,000 distinct CDR3 sequences, 11% detected once. The input for sequencing was whole blood, taken at baseline. The source of these receptors is an adult who was a healthcare worker with PCR-confirmed SARS-CoV-2 infection or an uninfected control (not recorded which).

This clonotype was recorded at least ten times. V is TRBV10-3 and J is TRBJ2-7; TRBD2 aligns across 8 bases. J lost 3 bases, V lost 11 bases, and 6 bases had no gene match. CDR1 is ENHRY, CDR2 SYGVKD, per germline. This CDR3 spans 12 amino acids. This chain's CDR3 is CAASGGSYEQYF. The CDR3 region has the DNA TGTGCCGCATCGGGGGGGAGCTACGAGCAGTACTTC.

This clonotype was detected only a few times. One end of the junction fails to match germline, which may point to a read error. The chain recombines TRBV7-8 with TRBJ2-5; 8 bases align to TRBD2. There are 17 residues in the CDR3. Germline CDR1 SGHVS, CDR2 FQNEAQ. The CDR3 sequence: CASCLGGGIIPQETQYF. The CDR3, as DNA: TGTGCCAGCTGCTTGGGCGGGGGGATTATCCCGCAAGAGACCCAGTACTTC.

The chain has TRBV20-1 and TRBJ1-2; no definite D call. CDR1 and CDR2 from the germline V gene are DFQATT and SNEGSKA (reference sequence). The CDR3 is made up of 13 amino acids. Trimming left V 5 bases short and J 5 bases short, with 15 bases between. The CDR3: CSAQNLDGYGYTF. In DNA, the CDR3 is TGCAGTGCTCAAAATCTTGACGGTTATGGCTACACCTTC.